This T cell receptor beta chain was captured by sequencing in a study of blood T cell repertoires in COVID-19 (dated by TCRdb to the early 2020s). Background on the whole study: Samples covering the acute and convalescent phases of COVID-19 were provided by collaborators in the United States, Italy and Spain. Nearly every sample came with metadata listing a de-identified subject ID, COVID-19 status, age in years and sex. The material from the prospective study consisted of cDNA or gDNA derived from T cells, B-cell-depleted T cells, or PBMCs. Deeply sampled blood TCRbeta repertoires from subjects exposed to, actively infected with, or recovered from COVID-19 were included in the dataset. Samples came from the ongoing ImmuneRACE study (first 160 participants) plus 1,254 subjects from 6 global collaborators. Where available, HLA class I and class II types were obtained from metadata supplied by the sample provider rather than from assay-based typing. The repertoires were released in a freely available public database meant as a resource for research on the immune response to SARS-CoV-2.

The immunoSEQ Assay, a bias-controlled multiplex PCR, was used to amplify TCRbeta CDR3 regions from genomic DNA. Regarding the original processing steps: Nucleated cell counts per sample were estimated from amplification of reference gene primers within the assay. To quantify the absolute abundance of each unique TCRbeta CDR3 rearrangement, sequence reads were collapsed and filtered. Productive Simpson clonality was computed per sample as the square root of Simpson's diversity index over productive rearrangements. Entries here come from immuneACCESS through TCRdb and include only in-frame sequences with V and J called. Some clones fail to appear in such tables; in the studies checked, an unresolved V gene covers under half of the shortfall, and the cause of the remainder is unknown. Clonal size and the V and J genes are those of that table, whereas D and trimming came from the DNA. The sample profile shows more than 300,000 clones; 85% to 95% of them were found once. Around 3.9% of the sample is held by the ten biggest clonotypes.

The CDR3, from cysteine to phenylalanine, totals 16 residues. Just CDR3 DNA is preserved here, 48 bases in frame from base 1. For CDR1 and CDR2, the germline V gene lists LGHNA and YNFKEQ. The trim is 1 base for V and 5 bases for J, with a gap of 17 bases between the germline ends. The paper's findings and limits, for the study overall: Clinical and demographic metadata were provided uncurated, with the amount varying by source and participant.

Participants in the prospective study were enrolled through a virtual design, were aged about 18 to 100 years, and lived in roughly 24 United States geographic areas. To assign participants to cohorts, the prospective study relied on clinical history that participants themselves reported in a screening survey and a study questionnaire. Exposed participants had been in contact, within 2 weeks of entering the study, with a person who had a PCR-confirmed or clinician-diagnosed case of COVID-19. In the prospective study, whole blood, serum and a nasopharyngeal or oropharyngeal swab were collected from each participant by mobile phlebotomists. Over a roughly 2-month period, participants in the prospective study had the option of providing additional blood draws and questionnaires. Prospective study blood samples were shipped either frozen or at room temperature before DNA extraction. In regard to this clone: This receptor's antigen is unknown. Per-nucleotide qualities are absent, and no much larger clonotype sits a single base away.

This chain joins TRBV4-2 to TRBJ1-2; the D segment could be TRBD1, given 5 matching bases. The receptor was derived from a woman in her 30s who had been exposed to COVID-19. Sequences were obtained from PBMCs or T cells enriched from blood (not recorded which). The DNA is as follows: TGTGCCAGCAGCCAAGGGGCCCGGGACTCCGAGTATGGCTACACCTTC. The translation is CASSQGARDSEYGYTF.